A selection of T cell receptor beta chains follows, all from one sample in a study of cytomegalovirus exposure and HLA in healthy donors. Profiled with immunoSEQ multiplex PCR; TCRdb holds only in-frame clones, not every one. The table lists 100,000 to 150,000 clones, around 72% of them singletons, with approximately 3.5% in the top ten. Sequences were obtained from PBMCs. The receptors shown here come from a man aged 25-40 years in good health and CMV-seronegative. Both conserved end residues are part of each CDR3. A D gene is named only where the DNA matches it firmly. Rows give clone size only sometimes, using once, few, many, or a class for an expanded clone.

V	J	D	size	CDR3	DNA
TRBV5-4	TRBJ1-2	-	-	CASSSQDQGIHGYTF	TGTGCCAGCAGCTCCCAGGACCAGGGAATCCATGGCTACACCTTC
TRBV19	TRBJ1-6	TRBD1	-	CASSILYDRVVLGSPLHF	TGTGCCAGTAGTATCCTATACGACAGGGTGGTTCTAGGATCACCCCTCCACTTT
TRBV6-4	TRBJ2-1	TRBD2	few	CASSASGGSYNEQFF	TGTGCCAGCAGTGCTAGCGGGGGCTCCTACAATGAGCAGTTCTTC
TRBV5-1	TRBJ2-2	TRBD2	-	CASTPTSGDTGELFF	TGCGCCAGCACCCCTACTAGCGGGGACACCGGGGAGCTGTTTTTT
TRBV25-1	TRBJ1-2	-	-	CASSEWGQGHTF	TGTGCCAGCAGTGAATGGGGGCAGGGCCACACCTTC
TRBV7-9	TRBJ1-2	-	once	CASSLQGTNYGYTF	TGTGCCAGCAGCTTGCAGGGGACCAACTATGGCTACACCTTC
TRBV7-9	TRBJ2-1	-	-	CASSLGAGMNEQFF	TGTGCCAGCAGCTTAGGGGCAGGGATGAATGAGCAGTTCTTC
TRBV30	TRBJ2-3	-	-	CAWKALGSTDTQYF	TGTGCCTGGAAAGCACTAGGGAGCACAGATACGCAGTATTTT
TRBV2	TRBJ2-7	-	-	CASSAQYEQYF	TGTGCCAGCAGTGCCCAGTACGAGCAGTACTTC
TRBV18	TRBJ2-7	TRBD1	-	CASSPGTGGVYEQYF	TGTGCCAGCTCACCGGGGACAGGGGGAGTATACGAGCAGTACTTC
TRBV27	TRBJ1-1	-	-	CASSPRGTRRAFF	TGTGCCAGCAGTCCCCGCGGCACCCGAAGGGCTTTCTTT
TRBV5-1	TRBJ1-4	-	few	CASSLGSWETGGEKLFF	TGCGCCAGCAGCTTGGGTAGTTGGGAGACTGGAGGTGAAAAACTGTTTTTT
TRBV7-9	TRBJ1-2	-	-	CASSLSETYGYTF	TGTGCCAGCAGCTTATCAGAAACCTATGGCTACACCTTC
TRBV7-8	TRBJ2-1	-	few	CASSFWRGGRNEQFF	TGTGCCAGCAGCTTTTGGAGGGGGGGGAGGAATGAGCAGTTCTTC
TRBV9	TRBJ2-5	-	-	CASSATEGWVQETQYF	TGTGCCAGCAGCGCCACCGAGGGTTGGGTACAAGAGACCCAGTACTTC
TRBV9	TRBJ2-1	-	few	CASSVSSRINEQFF	TGTGCCAGCAGCGTAAGTTCTAGGATCAATGAGCAGTTCTTC
TRBV27	TRBJ1-5	TRBD1	few	CASRLRGPNQPQHF	TGTGCCAGCAGGCTAAGGGGGCCCAATCAGCCCCAGCATTTT
TRBV18	TRBJ1-1	-	-	CASSRNQRKTEAFF	TGTGCCAGCTCACGCAACCAGCGCAAAACTGAAGCTTTCTTT
TRBV23-1	TRBJ2-7	-	-	CASSPPGLFLAYEQYF	TGCGCCAGCAGCCCACCGGGACTTTTTTTAGCCTACGAGCAGTACTTC
TRBV27	TRBJ2-3	TRBD2	once	CASSLGLAGGGYTQYF	TGTGCCAGCAGTTTGGGACTAGCGGGGGGTGGTTATACGCAGTATTTT
TRBV5-6	TRBJ1-2	TRBD1	few	CASSPDRVGYTF	TGTGCCAGCAGCCCGGACAGGGTTGGCTACACCTTC
TRBV7-3	TRBJ1-1	-	-	CASSLRAANTEAFF	TGTGCCAGCAGCCTCAGGGCTGCTAACACTGAAGCTTTCTTT
TRBV18	TRBJ1-1	TRBD1	few	CASSATGGFNTEAFF	TGTGCCAGCTCAGCAACAGGGGGCTTTAACACTGAAGCTTTCTTT
TRBV25-1	TRBJ2-7	TRBD1	-	CASSDQRTGDYEQYF	TGTGCCAGCAGTGACCAGAGGACAGGGGACTACGAGCAGTACTTC
TRBV10-3	TRBJ1-1	TRBD1	-	CAISEATGQGTEAFF	TGTGCCATCAGTGAGGCGACAGGGCAGGGGACTGAAGCTTTCTTT
TRBV28	TRBJ1-4	TRBD1	-	CASSFRQGYEKLFF	TGTGCCAGCAGTTTTAGACAGGGCTATGAAAAACTGTTTTTT
TRBV6-1	TRBJ2-1	-	-	CASATSREHNEQFF	TGTGCCAGCGCTACCAGCCGGGAGCACAATGAGCAGTTCTTC
TRBV13	TRBJ2-5	-	-	CASSSRAGYETQYF	TGTGCCAGCAGCTCCCGGGCGGGTTACGAGACCCAGTACTTC
TRBV7-7	TRBJ2-3	-	-	CASSQAGTDTQYF	TGTGCCAGCAGCCAAGCCGGCACAGATACGCAGTATTTT